This T cell receptor (beta chain) originates from a study of blood T cell repertoires in COVID-19. Trimming removed 0 bases at V and 4 bases at J, with 12 bases between. Germline-derived CDR1 and CDR2 are ENHRY and SYGVKD. The CDR3 has 16 residues. Per the authors' pipeline: Quantification of nucleated cells was approximated via reference gene primer amplification. Assay: immunoSEQ multiplex PCR; the TCRdb copy retains only in-frame clones and omits some. V and J calls plus clone size are reproduced from that table; the DNA served to infer D and trimming. The table lists approximately 170,000 clones, approximately 83% of them singletons.

This sequence was found in a man between 65 and 85 years old who had recovered from COVID-19. Sequenced: peripheral blood. V usage is TRBV10-3 and J usage is TRBJ2-2; D gene uncertain. DNA for the CDR3: TGTGCCATCAGTGAGTCGACGTCGGCAGGCACCGGGGAGCTGTTTTTT. Translating it yields CAISESTSAGTGELFF.